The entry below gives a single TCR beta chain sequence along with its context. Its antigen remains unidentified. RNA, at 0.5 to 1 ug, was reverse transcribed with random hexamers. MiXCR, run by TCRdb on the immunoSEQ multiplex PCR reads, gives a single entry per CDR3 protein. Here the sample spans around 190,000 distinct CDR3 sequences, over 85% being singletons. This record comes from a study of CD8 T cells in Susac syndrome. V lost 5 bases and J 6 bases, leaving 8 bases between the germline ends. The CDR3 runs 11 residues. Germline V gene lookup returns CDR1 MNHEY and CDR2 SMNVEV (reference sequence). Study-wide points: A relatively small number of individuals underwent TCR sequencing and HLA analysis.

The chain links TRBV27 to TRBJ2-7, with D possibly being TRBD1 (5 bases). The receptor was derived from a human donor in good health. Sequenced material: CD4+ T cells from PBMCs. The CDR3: CASSNRFEQYF. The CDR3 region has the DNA TGTGCCAGCAGTAACAGGTTCGAGCAGTACTTC.